This is a list of T cell receptor beta chains from one sample in a study of STAT5B mutations in CD4+ large granular lymphocyte leukemia. Produced via immunoSEQ multiplex PCR; TCRdb's table is partial and in-frame only. The sample carries around 32,000 clones, approximately 80% recorded once. The sample comprised CD4+ T cells from blood buffy coats. Receptors were obtained from a human donor in good health. Both conserved end residues are part of each CDR3. D genes are given only for firm matches. A row's size may be missing; if present it is once, few, many or a size class.

TRBJ2-5 TRBV7-6 - - TGTGCCAGCAGCTTAGCGGGGGGGCACCAAGAGACCCAGTACTTC CASSLAGGHQETQYF
TRBJ1-3 TRBV7-2 - once TGTGCCAGCAGCTTAGAGAGGAGCTCTGGAAACACCATATATTTT CASSLERSSGNTIYF
TRBJ2-2 TRBV6-1 - few TGTGCCAGCAGTGAAGCTTTAATTACCGGGGAGCTGTTTTTT CASSEALITGELFF
TRBJ1-3 TRBV7-2 - - TGTGCCAGCAGCCCGGTGAGAGGCAAAGGAAACACCATATATTTT CASSPVRGKGNTIYF
TRBJ2-7 TRBV18 - once TGTGCCAGCTCACCTACAGGCTACGAGCAGTACTTC CASSPTGYEQYF
TRBJ1-2 TRBV15 TRBD1 - TGTGCCACCAGCAGAGATGTGGGGGACAGGGACTATGGCTACACCTTC CATSRDVGDRDYGYTF
TRBJ1-3 TRBV7-2 - - TGTGCCAGCAGCTTAGGACCTCTCCGGGAGTTGGGAAACACCATATATTTT CASSLGPLRELGNTIYF
TRBJ2-7 TRBV19 TRBD1 - TGTGCCAGTAGTATAAGTGGGACAGGGGCCCACGAGCAGTACTTC CASSISGTGAHEQYF
TRBJ2-3 TRBV29-1 TRBD2 - TGCAGCGTTGGTAGCGGGGGGCGTGGAGATACGCAGTATTTT CSVGSGGRGDTQYF
TRBJ1-2 TRBV5-1 TRBD1 - TGCGCCAGCAGCGTCCCGACAGGGGCCTATGGCTACACCTTC CASSVPTGAYGYTF
TRBJ2-1 TRBV10-3 TRBD1 - TGTGCCATGAGCCGGGACAGGGGGTCGAGTGAGCAGTTCTTC CAMSRDRGSSEQFF
TRBJ2-7 TRBV4-3 TRBD1 - TGCGCCAGCAGCCTGGGACAGGCTTCATGGGGAGAGCAGTACTTC CASSLGQASWGEQYF
TRBJ2-3 TRBV5-5 - - TGTGCCAGCAGCTTGGTGTTGGCGGGGGCCGGCACAGATACGCAGTATTTT CASSLVLAGAGTDTQYF
TRBJ1-2 TRBV6-1 - - TGTGCCAGTTCCCAAGAACAGGGAACCTATGGCTACACCTTC CASSQEQGTYGYTF
TRBJ1-4 TRBV9 - - TGTGCCAGCAGCCCGAGGGGGGATAATGAAAAACTGTTTTTT CASSPRGDNEKLFF
TRBJ1-1 TRBV5-1 - few TGCGCCAGCAGCCGTACAGGGAACACTGAAGCTTTCTTT CASSRTGNTEAFF
TRBJ2-7 TRBV2 - - TGTGCCAGCAGTGAAATGGGCGAGGGGGGTCTCTACGAGCAGTACTTC CASSEMGEGGLYEQYF
TRBJ2-5 TRBV6-5 TRBD2 - TGTGCCAGCAGTTACTCCCTAGCGGGGACCCAAGAGACCCAGTACTTC CASSYSLAGTQETQYF
TRBJ1-3 TRBV7-2 - once TGTGCCAGCAGCCAAGGAGGAGCCATATATTTT CASSQGGAIYF
TRBJ2-3 TRBV28 TRBD2 - TGTGCCAGCAGTTTGTGGACTAGCGCTCGAGATACGCAGTATTTT CASSLWTSARDTQYF
TRBJ2-7 TRBV5-1 - - TGCGCCAGCAGCTTGGGGGGGGACATTTCCTACGAGCAGTACTTC CASSLGGDISYEQYF
TRBJ2-2 TRBV6-6 - - TGTGCCAGCAGCAACGCGCAAGGCCCCGGGGAGCTGTTTTTT CASSNAQGPGELFF
TRBJ2-7 TRBV7-2 - once TGTGCCAGCAGCTTAGATACAGTCGCCTACGAGCAGTACTTC CASSLDTVAYEQYF
TRBJ2-5 TRBV13 - - TGTGCCAGCAGCTTAGGCCGGGTAAGGGAGACCCAGTACTTC CASSLGRVRETQYF
TRBJ1-1 TRBV7-8 TRBD1 - TGTGCCAGCAGCCCTGGACAGGGTGAGATGGGGACTGAAGCTTTCTTT CASSPGQGEMGTEAFF
TRBJ2-2 TRBV7-2 - - TGTGCCAGCAGCTTAGATCCGGGGGCGAACACCGGGGAGCTGTTTTTT CASSLDPGANTGELFF
TRBJ1-1 TRBV18 - - TGTGCCAGCTCCCTAGGGGGGGCCACTGAAGCTTTCTTT CASSLGGATEAFF
TRBJ1-2 TRBV4-1 - - TGCGCCAGCAGCCAAGGTGAACAGGGTTATGGCTACACCTTC CASSQGEQGYGYTF
TRBJ2-7 TRBV6-1 - - TGTGCCAGCAGTGAAGTTGGGGGGTTCTACGAGCAGTACTTC CASSEVGGFYEQYF
TRBJ2-4 TRBV7-2 - - TGTGCCAGCAGCTTAGGAGGCGGGCAGCCAAACATTCAGTACTTC CASSLGGGQPNIQYF
TRBJ2-7 TRBV27 TRBD1 - TGCGCCAGCAACTTCCGTCCAGGGGGATACGAGCAGTACTTC CASNFRPGGYEQYF
TRBJ1-2 TRBV2 - - TGTGCCAGCAGTGAAAGGCGGGGAATCAACTATGGCTACACCTTC CASSERRGINYGYTF
TRBJ2-1 TRBV6-1 TRBD2 - TGTGCCAGCAGTGGTTTGCGGGGGGGCCTCTTGGAGCAGTTCTTC CASSGLRGGLLEQFF
TRBJ2-2 TRBV7-9 TRBD2 - TGTGCCAGCAGCCCAGCGACTAGCGGGATCAAGAACACCGGGGAGCTGTTTTTT CASSPATSGIKNTGELFF
TRBJ2-5 TRBV7-2 TRBD2 - TGTGCCAGCAGCTTAACGGGACTAGCGGGCCAAGAGACCCAGTACTTC CASSLTGLAGQETQYF
TRBJ2-7 TRBV19 - - TGTGCCAGTAGTATGGATGGAGGGCAGGCCACCTACGAGCAGTACTTC CASSMDGGQATYEQYF
TRBJ2-2 TRBV7-2 TRBD1 - TGTGCCAGCAGCTTGGGACAGGGGGCGTCCGGGGAGCTGTTTTTT CASSLGQGASGELFF
TRBJ2-6 TRBV4-3 - - TGCGCCAGCAAAAACTCTGGGGCCAACGTCCTGACTTTC CASKNSGANVLTF
TRBJ1-1 TRBV4-1 TRBD1 - TGCGCCAGCAGCCAAGTTTCTCTAAGGGGGCGCGGAGCTGAAGCTTTCTTT CASSQVSLRGRGAEAFF
TRBJ2-1 TRBV7-2 - - TGTGCCAGCAGCCCCGTAGCGGCCTCCTACAATGAGCAGTTCTTC CASSPVAASYNEQFF
TRBJ2-2 TRBV18 - - TGTGCCAGCTCACCGGACACCGGGGAGCTGTTTTTT CASSPDTGELFF
TRBJ2-3 TRBV6-5 - - TGTGCCAGCAATGGGGGGTTCACAGATACGCAGTATTTT CASNGGFTDTQYF
TRBJ2-2 TRBV7-2 TRBD1 - TGTGCCAGCAGCCTATTAGGGACAGGGTATACCGGGGAGCTGTTTTTT CASSLLGTGYTGELFF
TRBJ1-1 TRBV18 TRBD1 - TGTGCCAGCTCACCATACCGGGACAGGGAGAACACTGAAGCTTTCTTT CASSPYRDRENTEAFF
TRBJ1-1 TRBV4-1 - - TGCGCCAGCAGCCAGGACAGAAGCCGATACCAGGCTTTCTTT CASSQDRSRYQAFF
TRBJ1-1 TRBV5-6 - - TGTGCCAGCAGCTTCGTGGGCGGGCTAAACACTGAAGCTTTCTTT CASSFVGGLNTEAFF
TRBJ2-5 TRBV10-1 - - TGCGCCAGCAGTGAGTTCGGGACCAAAGATCAAGAGACCCAGTACTTC CASSEFGTKDQETQYF
TRBJ1-5 TRBV6-1 TRBD1 few TGTGCCAGCAGTGAAGCGCACGGGACAGCTCAGCCCCAGCATTTT CASSEAHGTAQPQHF
TRBJ1-3 TRBV11-2 - - TGTGCCAGCAGCTTAGATACCCAGGGAGTATTCTCTGGAAACACCATATATTTT CASSLDTQGVFSGNTIYF
TRBJ2-3 TRBV5-1 TRBD2 - TGCGCCAGCAGCTCCACTAGCGGGGGGAGTGATACGCAGTATTTT CASSSTSGGSDTQYF
TRBJ1-1 TRBV28 - - TGTGCCAGCAGTGGCAGCGTCGAGAACACTGAAGCTTTCTTT CASSGSVENTEAFF
TRBJ1-6 TRBV19 TRBD1 - TGTGCCAGTAGTTTAGGACAGGATAATTCACCCCTCCACTTT CASSLGQDNSPLHF
TRBJ2-2 TRBV19 - - TGTGCCAGTAGTCAAGACTACACCGGGGAGCTGTTTTTT CASSQDYTGELFF